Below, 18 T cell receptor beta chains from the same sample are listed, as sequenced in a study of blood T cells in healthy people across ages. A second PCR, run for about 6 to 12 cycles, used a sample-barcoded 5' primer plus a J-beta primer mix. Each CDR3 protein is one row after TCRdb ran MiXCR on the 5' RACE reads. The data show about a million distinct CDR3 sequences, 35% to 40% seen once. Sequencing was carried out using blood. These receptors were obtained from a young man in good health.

The CDR3 DNA is TGTGCCAGCAGCGTAGAATCGGGATGGGGTCAGCCCCAGCATTTT. Translation: CASSVESGWGQPQHF. The gene calls are TRBV9 and TRBJ1-5; unclear D gene. Germline V gene sequence: CDR1 SGDLS, CDR2 YYNGEE. Deletions cut 0 bases from V and 6 bases from J, with 13 bases between. The CDR3 extends over 15 amino acids.

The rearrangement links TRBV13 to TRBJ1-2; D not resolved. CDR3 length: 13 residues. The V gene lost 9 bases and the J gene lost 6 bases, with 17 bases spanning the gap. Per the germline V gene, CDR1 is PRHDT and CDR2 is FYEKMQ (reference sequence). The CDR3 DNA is TGTGCCAGTGGAACCGGGGTGCAGGATGGCTACACCTTC. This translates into CASGTGVQDGYTF.

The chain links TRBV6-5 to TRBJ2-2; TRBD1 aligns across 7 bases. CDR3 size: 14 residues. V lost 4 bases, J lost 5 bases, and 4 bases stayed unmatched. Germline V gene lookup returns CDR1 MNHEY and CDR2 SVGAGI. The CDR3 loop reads CASSWRQGTGELFF. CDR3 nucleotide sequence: TGTGCCAGCAGTTGGCGACAGGGAACCGGGGAGCTGTTTTTT.

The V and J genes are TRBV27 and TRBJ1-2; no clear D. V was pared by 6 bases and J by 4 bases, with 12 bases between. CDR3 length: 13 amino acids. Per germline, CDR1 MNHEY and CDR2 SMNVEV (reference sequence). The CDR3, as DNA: TGTGCCAGCAGCCCCCGAAGCGGCTATGGCTACACCTTC. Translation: CASSPRSGYGYTF.

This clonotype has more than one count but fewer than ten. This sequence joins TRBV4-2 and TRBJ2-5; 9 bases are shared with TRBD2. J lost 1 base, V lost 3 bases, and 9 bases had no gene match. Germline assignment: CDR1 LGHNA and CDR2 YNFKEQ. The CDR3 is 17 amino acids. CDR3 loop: CASSQSWTSATQETQYF. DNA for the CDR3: TGTGCCAGCAGCCAGTCCTGGACTAGCGCGACCCAAGAGACCCAGTACTTC.

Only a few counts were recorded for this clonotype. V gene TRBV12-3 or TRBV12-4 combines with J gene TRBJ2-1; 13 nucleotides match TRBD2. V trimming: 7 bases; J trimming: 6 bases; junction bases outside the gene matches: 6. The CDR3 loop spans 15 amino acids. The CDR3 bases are TGTGCCAGCACCATACTAGCGGGGGGGACCAATGAGCAGTTCTTC. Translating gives CASTILAGGTNEQFF.

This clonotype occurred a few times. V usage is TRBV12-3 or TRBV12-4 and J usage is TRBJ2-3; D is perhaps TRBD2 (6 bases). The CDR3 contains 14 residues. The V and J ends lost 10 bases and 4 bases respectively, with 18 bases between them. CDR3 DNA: TGTGCCACCCGACTCCTCGGGGGACCAGATACGCAGTATTTT. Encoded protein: CATRLLGGPDTQYF.

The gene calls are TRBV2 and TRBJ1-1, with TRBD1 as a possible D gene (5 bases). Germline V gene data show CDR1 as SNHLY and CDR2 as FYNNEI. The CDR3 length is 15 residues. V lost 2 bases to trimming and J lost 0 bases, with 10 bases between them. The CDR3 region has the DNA TGTGCCAGCAGTGAATTTCGGGGGATGAACACTGAAGCTTTCTTT. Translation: CASSEFRGMNTEAFF.

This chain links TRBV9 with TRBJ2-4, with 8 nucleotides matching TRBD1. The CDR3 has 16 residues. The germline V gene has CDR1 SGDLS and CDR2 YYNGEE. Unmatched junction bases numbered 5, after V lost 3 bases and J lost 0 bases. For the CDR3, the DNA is TGTGCCAGCAGCGCCACGGACAGGGCAGCCAAAAACATTCAGTACTTC. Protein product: CASSATDRAAKNIQYF.

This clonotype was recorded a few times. The CDR3, as DNA: TGCGCCAGCAGCACACCCACAGGATCCAGCTCCTACAATGAGCAGTTCTTC. This gives the protein CASSTPTGSSSYNEQFF. V usage is TRBV5-1 and J usage is TRBJ2-1; D may be TRBD1 (5 bases). This CDR3 region has 17 residues. Looked up from germline, CDR1 is SGHRS and CDR2 is YFSETQ. The ends were cut back, 4 bases at V and 0 bases at J, with 17 bases in the middle.

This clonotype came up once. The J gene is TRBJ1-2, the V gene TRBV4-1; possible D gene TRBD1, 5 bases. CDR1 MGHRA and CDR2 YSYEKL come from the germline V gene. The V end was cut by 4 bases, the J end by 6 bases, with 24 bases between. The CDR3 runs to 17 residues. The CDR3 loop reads CASSRTPFDSPWNGYTF. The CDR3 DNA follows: TGCGCCAGCAGCCGAACACCCTTCGACAGCCCATGGAATGGCTACACCTTC.

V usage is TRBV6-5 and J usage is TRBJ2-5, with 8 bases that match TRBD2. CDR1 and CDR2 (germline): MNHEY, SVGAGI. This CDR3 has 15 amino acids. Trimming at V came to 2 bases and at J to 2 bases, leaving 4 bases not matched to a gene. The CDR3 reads CASSYNTGGQETQYF. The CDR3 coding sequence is TGTGCCAGCAGTTACAACACGGGGGGGCAAGAGACCCAGTACTTC.

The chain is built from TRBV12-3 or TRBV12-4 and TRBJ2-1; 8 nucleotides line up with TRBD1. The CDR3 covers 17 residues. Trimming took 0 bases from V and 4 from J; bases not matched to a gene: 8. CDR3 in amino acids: CASSLAIRGQVYNEQFF. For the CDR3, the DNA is TGTGCCAGCAGTTTAGCGATTAGGGGACAGGTGTACAATGAGCAGTTCTTC.

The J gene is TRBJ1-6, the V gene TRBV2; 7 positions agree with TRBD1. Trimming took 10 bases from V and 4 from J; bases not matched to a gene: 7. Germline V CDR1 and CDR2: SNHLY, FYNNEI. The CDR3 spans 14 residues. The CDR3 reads CATRMGQYNSPLHF. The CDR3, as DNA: TGTGCCACCAGAATGGGACAGTATAATTCACCCCTCCACTTT.

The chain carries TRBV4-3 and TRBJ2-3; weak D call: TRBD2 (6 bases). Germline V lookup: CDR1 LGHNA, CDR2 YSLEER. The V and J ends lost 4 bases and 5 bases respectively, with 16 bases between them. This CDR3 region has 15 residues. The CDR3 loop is CASSRGGTGQDTQYF. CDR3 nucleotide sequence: TGCGCCAGCAGCCGCGGCGGGACGGGCCAAGATACGCAGTATTTT.

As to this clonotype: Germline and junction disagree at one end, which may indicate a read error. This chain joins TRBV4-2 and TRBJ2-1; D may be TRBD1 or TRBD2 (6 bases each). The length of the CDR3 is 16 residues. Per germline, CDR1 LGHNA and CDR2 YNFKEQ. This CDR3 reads CASSLGGLPDYSEQFF. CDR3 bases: TGTGCCAGCAGCCTAGGGGGACTCCCCGATTACAGTGAGCAGTTCTTC.

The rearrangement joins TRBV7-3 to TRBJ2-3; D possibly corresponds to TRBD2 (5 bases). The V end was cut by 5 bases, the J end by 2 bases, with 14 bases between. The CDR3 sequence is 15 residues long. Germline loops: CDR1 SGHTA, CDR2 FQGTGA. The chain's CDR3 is CASSPNAGLTDTQYF. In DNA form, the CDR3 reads TGTGCCAGCAGCCCCAACGCCGGACTCACAGATACGCAGTATTTT.

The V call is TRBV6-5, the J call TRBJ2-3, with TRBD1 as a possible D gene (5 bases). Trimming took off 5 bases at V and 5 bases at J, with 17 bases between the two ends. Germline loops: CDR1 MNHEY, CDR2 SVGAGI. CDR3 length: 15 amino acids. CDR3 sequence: CASSPMSLRGDTQYF. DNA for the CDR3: TGTGCCAGCAGTCCGATGAGCCTTAGGGGAGATACGCAGTATTTT.